What follows are 30 T cell receptor beta chains derived from one specimen sequenced in a study of T cell repertoires in cytomegalovirus infection (dated by TCRdb to about 2019). These reads were obtained on an Illumina HiSeq 1500. In-frame beta chains were kept once TCRdb had trimmed the public reads at Q25 with fastp and called clones with MiXCR. Each CDR3 protein gets just one entry, which takes the most common genes and DNA from the rows behind it. This sample is represented by 150,000 to 200,000 distinct CDR3 sequences; roughly 19% of them were singletons. The ten largest clonotypes hold approximately 3% of the sample. The material sequenced was PBMCs. These TCRs come from a human donor in good health (CMV status not recorded). Some clones in this sample may be carry-over from other donors' samples.

The table lists this clonotype with a few counts. This chain links TRBV6-5 with TRBJ2-2; the match to TRBD1 covers 9 bases. J lost 3 bases, V lost 4 bases, and 6 bases had no gene match. Germline V gives CDR1 MNHEY, CDR2 SVGAGI. The CDR3 runs 16 residues. The CDR3 DNA is TGTGCCAGCAGTTCGTGGGACAGGGTTGACACCGGGGAGCTGTTTTTT. Amino acid sequence: CASSSWDRVDTGELFF.

The chain carries TRBV12-3 or TRBV12-4 and TRBJ2-2, with D maybe TRBD1 (5 bases). V lost 6 bases, J lost 6 bases, and 11 bases lay in between. The CDR3 runs to 13 residues. The CDR3 sequence: CASRTTVPGELFF. As DNA, the CDR3 is TGTGCCAGCAGGACGACAGTCCCCGGGGAGCTGTTTTTT.

This clonotype was observed a handful of times. The chain links TRBV7-8 to TRBJ1-5; 7 nucleotides match TRBD1. Germline-derived CDR1 and CDR2 are SGHVS and FQNEAQ. V was pared by 5 bases and J by 2 bases, with 6 bases of the junction left unmatched. This CDR3 spans 15 amino acids. The DNA for the CDR3 is TGTGCCAGCAGCCTCAGGGGGATTGGCAATCAGCCCCAGCATTTT. It translates to CASSLRGIGNQPQHF.

The table lists this clonotype with many counts. At one of its ends the junction is not consistent with the germline gene, which may arise from a read error. The chain links TRBV7-2 to TRBJ2-1; TRBD2 matches at 9 bases. CDR3 length: 15 amino acids. In germline, CDR1 is SGHTA, CDR2 FQGNSA. The CDR3 DNA is TGTGCCAGCAGCCTAGCGGGGACAGAGGGGGGGAACCGGTTCTTC. This gives the protein CASSLAGTEGGNRFF. The full variable domain, with the rest looked up from reference TRBV7-2 and TRBJ2-1, is GAGVSQSPSNKVTEKGKDVELRCDPISGHTALYWYRQSLGQGLEFLIYFQGNSAPDKSGLPSDRFSAERTGGSVSTLTIQRTQQEDSAVYLCASSLAGTEGGNRFFGPGTRLTVL.

This clonotype appeared many times. The chain joins TRBV20-1 to TRBJ2-1, with 7 bases aligning to TRBD1. The germline gives CDR1 DFQATT, CDR2 SNEGSKA (reference sequence). The V and J ends lost 3 bases and 4 bases, in that order; junction bases with no gene match: 6. This CDR3 spans 14 amino acids. The CDR3 protein is CSARFPGQYNEQFF. The CDR3 DNA is TGCAGTGCTAGGTTCCCGGGACAGTACAATGAGCAGTTCTTC.

This clonotype was picked up a small number of times. The chain recombines TRBV5-5 with TRBJ1-5; a possible D gene is TRBD1 (6 bases). Germline CDR1 and CDR2: SGHKS and YYEKEE (reference sequence). V was shortened by 3 bases and J by 8 bases, with 18 bases between the two germline ends. The CDR3 runs 15 residues. Here the CDR3 DNA reads TGTGCCAGCAGCTCCGGACAGCTAGTATCGGAGCCCCAGCATTTT. It encodes CASSSGQLVSEPQHF.

The J gene is TRBJ2-7, the V gene TRBV28; D could derive from TRBD1 or TRBD2 (5 bases each). This CDR3 region has 12 residues. The V end was cut by 6 bases, the J end by 12 bases, with 18 bases between. Germline lookup yields CDR1 MDHEN and CDR2 SYDVKM. The chain's CDR3 is CASRTGPRGGYF. The CDR3 bases are TGTGCCAGCAGAACGGGGCCTAGAGGCGGGTACTTC.

This clonotype was recorded many times. The V gene is TRBV28, the J gene TRBJ1-5, with no clear D. The V end lost 4 bases, the J end lost 1 base, and 11 bases lay between the germline ends. The germline V gene encodes CDR1 MDHEN and CDR2 SYDVKM. CDR3 size: 15 residues. The chain's CDR3 is CASSSPGWSNQPQHF. Here the CDR3 DNA reads TGTGCCAGCAGTTCTCCCGGGTGGAGCAATCAGCCCCAGCATTTT.

The sample holds a few counts of this clonotype. The chain combines TRBV2 with TRBJ2-2; 10 bases map to TRBD1. Trimming at V came to 9 bases and at J to 5 bases, leaving 6 bases not matched to a gene. The CDR3 totals 14 residues. Germline V gene sequence: CDR1 SNHLY, CDR2 FYNNEI. The CDR3 region is CASWTGGFTGELFF. The CDR3 nucleotides are TGTGCCAGTTGGACAGGGGGGTTTACCGGGGAGCTGTTTTTT.

The chain couples TRBV28 to TRBJ1-5, with 11 nucleotides matching TRBD1. The CDR3 loop spans 15 amino acids. Germline-derived CDR1 and CDR2 are MDHEN and SYDVKM. Trimming took 3 bases from V and 7 from J; bases not matched to a gene: 5. CDR3: CASSLWGQGGQPQHF. CDR3 bases: TGTGCCAGCAGTTTGTGGGGACAGGGGGGCCAGCCCCAGCATTTT.

V usage is TRBV10-3 and J usage is TRBJ2-5; the D gene is possibly TRBD1 (5 bases). V dropped 6 bases and J dropped 1 base, with 12 bases sitting between them. Germline assignment: CDR1 ENHRY and CDR2 SYGVKD. The CDR3 extends over 14 amino acids. Here the CDR3 DNA reads TGTGCCATCAGGGCTACAGGTCCCCAAGAGACCCAGTACTTC. As protein: CAIRATGPQETQYF.

The chain uses TRBV2 and TRBJ2-5; D call uncertain. Trimming took 7 bases from V and 0 from J, leaving 12 bases between them. The CDR3 loop spans 14 amino acids. CDR1 and CDR2 from the germline V gene are SNHLY and FYNNEI. The CDR3 is CASISGADQETQYF. CDR3 nucleotide sequence: TGTGCCAGCATTTCTGGTGCAGACCAAGAGACCCAGTACTTC.

This sequence joins TRBV12-3 or TRBV12-4 and TRBJ1-1; D is unclear. The CDR3 contains 15 residues. The V and J ends lost 5 bases and 5 bases respectively, with 18 bases between them. CDR3 DNA sequence: TGTGCCAGCAGTCCACCGGGGTTAGGATGGACTGAAGCTTTCTTT. Encoded protein: CASSPPGLGWTEAFF.

The rearrangement uses TRBV12-3 or TRBV12-4 and TRBJ1-1; no clear D. The CDR3 runs to 13 residues. V shed 7 bases and J shed 1 base, with 10 bases lying between them. The CDR3 DNA reads as TGTGCCAGCACCCCCGGACCGAACACTGAAGCTTTCTTT. This codes for CASTPGPNTEAFF.

This clonotype was recorded a few times. This rearrangement joins TRBV6-1 to TRBJ2-7; the D gene could be TRBD1 or TRBD2 (6 bases each). Germline CDR1 MNHNS, CDR2 SASEGT. CDR3 length: 13 residues. The CDR3 reads CAAHREVLNEQYF. The CDR3 bases are TGTGCTGCGCACAGGGAGGTCTTGAACGAGCAGTACTTC.

The V call is TRBV6-6, the J call TRBJ2-2, with 8 nucleotides matching TRBD1. The germline V gene encodes CDR1 MNHNY and CDR2 SVGAGI (reference sequence). This CDR3 is 15 amino acids long. V lost 6 bases, J lost 6 bases, and 9 bases stayed unmatched. CDR3 DNA sequence: TGTGCCAGCAGGCCCGGGACAGGTCGTTCCGGGGAGCTGTTTTTT. The encoded protein is CASRPGTGRSGELFF.

This clonotype has a handful of counts. J is TRBJ2-2 and V is TRBV19; possible D gene TRBD1, 5 bases. There are 12 residues in the CDR3. With 10 bases removed from V and 4 bases from J, the gap between germline ends came to 10 bases. Germline V gene sequence: CDR1 LNHDA, CDR2 SQIVND (reference sequence). CDR3 sequence (DNA): TGTGCCACCGGACAATTCACCGGGGAGCTGTTTTTT. Amino acid sequence: CATGQFTGELFF.

This chain uses TRBV20-1 with TRBJ2-7; 9 positions agree with TRBD2. The V segment lost 6 bases and the J segment 3 bases; nucleotides outside the gene matches: 6. This CDR3 has 13 residues. Germline CDR1 reads DFQATT; CDR2 reads SNEGSKA (reference sequence). The chain's CDR3 is CSAPAGGSYEQYF. In nucleotides, the CDR3 is TGCAGTGCCCCAGCGGGGGGTAGCTACGAGCAGTACTTC.

This clonotype was seen only a few times. The chain links TRBV10-2 to TRBJ2-5; D unclear. The germline V gene encodes CDR1 WSHSY and CDR2 SAAADI. CDR3 length: 11 residues. Trimming left V 4 bases short and J 5 bases short, with 5 bases between. The CDR3, as DNA: TGCGCCAGCAGTGGTGGGGAGACCCAGTACTTC. Translated: CASSGGETQYF.

At least ten counts were recorded for this clonotype. This chain joins TRBV7-2 and TRBJ2-5; TRBD2 matches 9 bases. The V gene end was trimmed by 4 bases and the J gene end by 3 bases; junction bases not matched to a gene: 9. CDR3 length equals 16 residues. Germline CDR1 and CDR2: SGHTA and FQGNSA. CDR3 DNA sequence: TGTGCCAGCAGCTCCTCCTCGACTAGCGGAGAAGAGACCCAGTACTTC. This sequence encodes CASSSSSTSGEETQYF.

V is TRBV6-5 and J is TRBJ1-5; D unclear. Germline V gene sequence: CDR1 MNHEY, CDR2 SVGAGI. V was shortened by 1 base and J by 0 bases, with 10 bases between the two germline ends. CDR3 length equals 16 residues. DNA for the CDR3: TGTGCCAGCAGTTACTACCCTGCGGTTAGCAATCAGCCCCAGCATTTT. Protein sequence: CASSYYPAVSNQPQHF.

In its sample, this clonotype was seen many times. The junction departs from germline at one end; a sequencing error may be responsible. This chain connects TRBV7-8 to TRBJ2-3; D gene unclear. The V gene's germline CDR1 is SGHVS and CDR2 FQNEAQ. CDR3 length: 13 residues. The CDR3, as DNA: TGCGCCAGCAGCTTGGCCACAGCGGATACGCAGTATTTT. Translated: CASSLATADTQYF.

This clonotype was counted many times. This chain links TRBV7-2 with TRBJ2-1; TRBD2 aligns across 13 bases. V shed 4 bases and J 9 bases; nucleotides not matched to a gene: 9. This CDR3 contains 16 residues. CDR1 and CDR2 (germline): SGHTA, FQGNSA. The CDR3 region has the DNA TGTGCCAGCAGCTCGTCAGGACTAGCGGGAGTCTTTGAGCAGTTCTTC. This gives the protein CASSSSGLAGVFEQFF.

The chain has TRBV2 and TRBJ1-5; 9 bases align to TRBD1. Looked up from germline, CDR1 is SNHLY and CDR2 is FYNNEI. J gave up 7 bases and V 7 bases, and 5 bases lay outside the gene matches. The CDR3 has 13 residues. The CDR3 bases are TGTGCCAGCATAAGGGACAGGGAACAGCCCCAGCATTTT. Protein product: CASIRDREQPQHF.

The genes are TRBV6-2 or TRBV6-3 and TRBJ1-3; D is undetermined. This CDR3 is 17 amino acids long. The V and J ends lost 1 base and 0 bases respectively, with 13 bases between them. Germline CDR1 reads MNHEY; CDR2 reads SVGEGT. In nucleotides, the CDR3 is TGTGCCAGCAGTTACTTTCGGCTCGCAATCTCTGGAAACACCATATATTTT. It yields the protein CASSYFRLAISGNTIYF.

In its sample, this clonotype was seen a few times. This chain uses TRBV15 with TRBJ1-1; no clear D. The V gene's germline CDR1 is LNHNV and CDR2 YYDKDF (reference sequence). The germline V and J ends were trimmed by 1 base and 6 bases, with 15 bases remaining between them. This CDR3 contains 15 residues. This chain's CDR3 is CATSRAKTSSAEAFF. As DNA, the CDR3 is TGTGCCACCAGCAGAGCAAAAACCTCTTCGGCTGAAGCTTTCTTT.

This clonotype has more than one count but fewer than ten. This rearrangement joins TRBV7-3 to TRBJ1-1, with D possibly matching TRBD1 (6 bases). The CDR3 consists of 16 residues. The V gene's germline CDR1 is SGHTA and CDR2 FQGTGA. V shed 4 bases and J shed 5 bases, with 20 bases lying between them. CDR3 loop: CASSSSGGRWGTEAFF. CDR3 nucleotide sequence: TGTGCCAGCAGCTCCAGTGGGGGGCGCTGGGGAACTGAAGCTTTCTTT.

The rearrangement links TRBV5-6 to TRBJ2-7; D is possibly TRBD1 (6 bases). V dropped 5 bases and J dropped 3 bases, with 21 bases sitting between them. This CDR3 has 16 amino acids. CDR1 is SGHDT and CDR2 is YYEEEE in the germline V gene. As DNA, the CDR3 is TGTGCCAGCAGTTCCGGACCCACCAGGGGAAACTACGAGCAGTACTTC. Translated: CASSSGPTRGNYEQYF.

This chain joins TRBV11-2 and TRBJ2-2; the D is unclear. This CDR3 comprises 13 residues. Germline V gene data show CDR1 as SGHAT and CDR2 as FQNNGV. V shed 2 bases and J shed 6 bases, with 7 bases lying between them. The CDR3 is CASSLSPPGELFF. Written as DNA, the CDR3 is TGTGCCAGCAGCTTATCCCCGCCCGGGGAGCTGTTTTTT.

This clonotype was seen a few times. This chain links TRBV4-3 with TRBJ2-2; 10 bases line up with TRBD1. Germline CDR1 is LGHNA and CDR2 is YSLEER. This CDR3 has 16 amino acids. After removal of 4 bases from V and 5 bases from J, the junction contained 7 bases not matched to a gene. The CDR3 coding sequence is TGCGCCAGCAGCCTCCTCCCGGGACAGGGGACCGGGGAGCTGTTTTTT. It encodes CASSLLPGQGTGELFF.